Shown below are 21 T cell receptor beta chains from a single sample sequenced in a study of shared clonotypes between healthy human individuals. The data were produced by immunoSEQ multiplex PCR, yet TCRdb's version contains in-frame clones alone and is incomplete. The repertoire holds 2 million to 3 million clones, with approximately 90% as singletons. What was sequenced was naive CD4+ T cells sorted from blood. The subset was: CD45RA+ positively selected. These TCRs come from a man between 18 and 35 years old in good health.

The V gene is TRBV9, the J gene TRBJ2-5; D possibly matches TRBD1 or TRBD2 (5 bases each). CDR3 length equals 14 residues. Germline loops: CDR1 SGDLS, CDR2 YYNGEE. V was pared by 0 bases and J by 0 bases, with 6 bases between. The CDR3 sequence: CASSVGGDQETQYF. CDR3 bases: TGTGCCAGCAGCGTAGGAGGGGACCAAGAGACCCAGTACTTC.

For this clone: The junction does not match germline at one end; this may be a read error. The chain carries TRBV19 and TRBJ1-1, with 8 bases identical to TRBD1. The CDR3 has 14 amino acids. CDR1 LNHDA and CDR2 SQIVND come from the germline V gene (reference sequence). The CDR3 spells CASGMWTGWTEAFF. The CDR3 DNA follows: TGTGCCAGTGGTATGTGGACAGGGTGGACTGAAGCTTTCTTT.

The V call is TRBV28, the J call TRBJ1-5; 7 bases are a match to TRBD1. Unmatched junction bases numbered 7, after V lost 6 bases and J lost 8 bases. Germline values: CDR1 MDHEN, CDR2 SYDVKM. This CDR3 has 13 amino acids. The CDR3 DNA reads TGTGCCAGCAGACGACAGGGAGCAGAGCCCCAGCATTTT. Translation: CASRRQGAEPQHF.

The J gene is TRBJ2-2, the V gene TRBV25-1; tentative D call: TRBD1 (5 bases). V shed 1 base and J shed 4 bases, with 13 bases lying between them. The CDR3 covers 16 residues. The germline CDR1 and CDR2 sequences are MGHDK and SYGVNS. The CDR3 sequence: CASSELSQGATGELFF. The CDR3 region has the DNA TGTGCCAGCAGTGAATTATCGCAGGGTGCCACCGGGGAGCTGTTTTTT.

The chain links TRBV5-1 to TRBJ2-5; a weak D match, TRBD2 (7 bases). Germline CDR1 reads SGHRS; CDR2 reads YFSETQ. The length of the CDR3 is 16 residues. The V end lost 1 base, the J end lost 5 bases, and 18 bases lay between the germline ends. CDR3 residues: CASSLLAAGVEETQYF. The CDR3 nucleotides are TGCGCCAGCAGCTTGCTAGCGGCAGGGGTAGAGGAGACCCAGTACTTC.

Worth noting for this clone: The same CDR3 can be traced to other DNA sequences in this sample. CDR3 in amino acids: CASSLGVDQPQHF. Written as DNA, the CDR3 is TGCGCCAGCAGCTTGGGGGTTGACCAGCCCCAGCATTTT. The chain couples TRBV5-1 to TRBJ1-5; no clear D. V gave up 0 bases and J gave up 7 bases, with 8 bases separating them. Germline-derived CDR1 and CDR2 are SGHRS and YFSETQ. The CDR3 length is 13 residues.

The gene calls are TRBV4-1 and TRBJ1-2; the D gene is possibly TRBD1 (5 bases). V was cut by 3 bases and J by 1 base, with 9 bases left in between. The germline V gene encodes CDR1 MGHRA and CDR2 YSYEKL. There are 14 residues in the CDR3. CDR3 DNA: TGCGCCAGCAGCCAGGGACGGCTTAACTATGGCTACACCTTC. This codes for CASSQGRLNYGYTF.

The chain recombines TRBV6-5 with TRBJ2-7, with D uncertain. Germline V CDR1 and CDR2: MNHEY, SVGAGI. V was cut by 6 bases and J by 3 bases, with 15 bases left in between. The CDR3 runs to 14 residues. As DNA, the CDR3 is TGTGCCAGCAGGCAAGCCTTATCGAGCTACGAGCAGTACTTC. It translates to CASRQALSSYEQYF.

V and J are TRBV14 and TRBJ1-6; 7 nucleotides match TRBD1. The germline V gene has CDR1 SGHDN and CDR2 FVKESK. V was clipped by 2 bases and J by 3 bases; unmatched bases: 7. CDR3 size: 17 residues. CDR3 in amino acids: CASSQRQGGGYNSPLHF. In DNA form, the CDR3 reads TGTGCCAGCAGCCAAAGACAGGGAGGAGGCTATAATTCACCCCTCCACTTT.

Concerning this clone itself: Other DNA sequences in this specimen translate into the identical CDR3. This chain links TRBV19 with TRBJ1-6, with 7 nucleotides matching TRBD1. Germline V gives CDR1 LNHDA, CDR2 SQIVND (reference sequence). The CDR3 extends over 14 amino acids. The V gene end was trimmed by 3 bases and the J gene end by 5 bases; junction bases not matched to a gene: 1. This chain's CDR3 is CASSIGTDNSPLHF. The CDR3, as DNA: TGTGCCAGTAGTATCGGGACAGATAATTCACCCCTCCACTTT.

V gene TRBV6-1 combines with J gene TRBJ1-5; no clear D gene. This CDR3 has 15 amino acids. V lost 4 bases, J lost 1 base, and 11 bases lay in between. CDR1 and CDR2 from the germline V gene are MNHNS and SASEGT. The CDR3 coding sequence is TGTGCCAGCAGTGCCGTTCGGGGAAGCAATCAGCCCCAGCATTTT. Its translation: CASSAVRGSNQPQHF.

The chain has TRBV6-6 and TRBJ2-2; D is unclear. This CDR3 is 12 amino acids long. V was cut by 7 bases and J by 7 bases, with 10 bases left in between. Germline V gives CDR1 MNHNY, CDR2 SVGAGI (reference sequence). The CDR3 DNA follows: TGTGCCAGCAATAGATTTGACGGGGAGCTGTTTTTT. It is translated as CASNRFDGELFF.

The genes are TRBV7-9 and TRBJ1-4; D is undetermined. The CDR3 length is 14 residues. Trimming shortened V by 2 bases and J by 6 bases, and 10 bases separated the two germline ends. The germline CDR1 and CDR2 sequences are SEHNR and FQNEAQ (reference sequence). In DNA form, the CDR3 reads TGTGCCAGCAGCTTACGGACCCTCGATGAAAAACTGTTTTTT. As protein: CASSLRTLDEKLFF.

In nucleotides, the CDR3 is TGTGCCAGCAGCTCCGGGACAGCCTACAAGAACACTGAAGCTTTCTTT. As protein: CASSSGTAYKNTEAFF. The gene calls are TRBV7-8 and TRBJ1-1; 7 positions agree with TRBD1. V shed 4 bases, J shed 1 base, and the junction held 9 bases outside the gene matches. The CDR3 has 16 residues. Germline lookup yields CDR1 SGHVS and CDR2 FQNEAQ.

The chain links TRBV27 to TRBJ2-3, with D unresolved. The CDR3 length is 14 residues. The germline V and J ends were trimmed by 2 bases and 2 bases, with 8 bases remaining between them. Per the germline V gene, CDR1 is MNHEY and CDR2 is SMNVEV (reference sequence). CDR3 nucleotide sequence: TGTGCCAGCAGTTTAAGTGGGATCACAGATACGCAGTATTTT. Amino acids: CASSLSGITDTQYF.

This chain's CDR3 is CASSMDSMNTEAFF. The CDR3 DNA reads TGCGCCAGCAGCATGGACAGCATGAACACTGAAGCTTTCTTT. V gene TRBV5-1 combines with J gene TRBJ1-1, with D possibly being TRBD1 (6 bases). Trimming took 4 bases from V and 0 from J, leaving 10 bases between them. Germline CDR1 and CDR2: SGHRS and YFSETQ. The CDR3 consists of 14 residues.

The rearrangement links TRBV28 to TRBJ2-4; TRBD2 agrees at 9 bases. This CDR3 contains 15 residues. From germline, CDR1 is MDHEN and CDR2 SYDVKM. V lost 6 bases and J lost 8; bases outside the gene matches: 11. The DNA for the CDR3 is TGTGCCAGCAGCCCCGCGGGAGGGAGTGTGGACATTCAGTACTTC. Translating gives CASSPAGGSVDIQYF.

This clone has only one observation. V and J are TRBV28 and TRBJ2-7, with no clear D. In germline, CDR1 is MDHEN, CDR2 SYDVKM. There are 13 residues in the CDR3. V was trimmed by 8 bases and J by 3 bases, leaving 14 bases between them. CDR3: CASADRVNYEQYF. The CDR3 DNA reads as TGTGCCAGCGCGGATAGGGTTAACTACGAGCAGTACTTC.

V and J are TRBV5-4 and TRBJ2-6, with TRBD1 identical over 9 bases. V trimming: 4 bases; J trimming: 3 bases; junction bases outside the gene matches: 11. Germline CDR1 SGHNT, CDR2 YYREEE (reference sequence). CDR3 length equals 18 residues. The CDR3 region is CASSHPGTGRGGANVLTF. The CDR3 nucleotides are TGTGCCAGCAGCCACCCCGGGACAGGGAGAGGTGGGGCCAACGTCCTGACTTTC. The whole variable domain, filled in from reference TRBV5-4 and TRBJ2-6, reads ETGVTQSPTHLIKTRGQQVTLRCSSQSGHNTVSWYQQALGQGPQFIFQYYREEENGRGNFPPRFSGLQFPNYSSELNVNALELDDSALYLCASSHPGTGRGGANVLTFGAGSRLTVL.

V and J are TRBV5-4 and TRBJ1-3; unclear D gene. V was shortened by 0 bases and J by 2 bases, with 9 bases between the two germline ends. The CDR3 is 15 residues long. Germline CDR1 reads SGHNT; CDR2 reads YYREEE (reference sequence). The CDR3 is CASSLDAETGNTIYF. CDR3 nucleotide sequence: TGTGCCAGCAGCTTGGATGCAGAAACTGGAAACACCATATATTTT.

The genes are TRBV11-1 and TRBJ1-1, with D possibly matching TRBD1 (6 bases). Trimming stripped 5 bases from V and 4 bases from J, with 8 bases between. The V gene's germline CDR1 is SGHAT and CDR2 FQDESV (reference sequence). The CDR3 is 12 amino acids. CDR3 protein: CASSGGPTEAFF. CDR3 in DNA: TGTGCCAGCAGCGGGGGCCCCACTGAAGCTTTCTTT.